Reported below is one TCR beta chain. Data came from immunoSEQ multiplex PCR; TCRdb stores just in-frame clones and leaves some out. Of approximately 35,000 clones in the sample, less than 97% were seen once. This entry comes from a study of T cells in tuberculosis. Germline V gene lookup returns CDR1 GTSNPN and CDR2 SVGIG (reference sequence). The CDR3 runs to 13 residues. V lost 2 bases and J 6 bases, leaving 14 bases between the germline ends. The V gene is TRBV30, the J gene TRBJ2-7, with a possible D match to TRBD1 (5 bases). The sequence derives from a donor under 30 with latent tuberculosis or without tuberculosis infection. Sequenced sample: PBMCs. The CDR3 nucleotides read TGTGCCTGGAGTAAGCAGGTCCAGGGCGAGCAGTACTTC. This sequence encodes CAWSKQVQGEQYF.